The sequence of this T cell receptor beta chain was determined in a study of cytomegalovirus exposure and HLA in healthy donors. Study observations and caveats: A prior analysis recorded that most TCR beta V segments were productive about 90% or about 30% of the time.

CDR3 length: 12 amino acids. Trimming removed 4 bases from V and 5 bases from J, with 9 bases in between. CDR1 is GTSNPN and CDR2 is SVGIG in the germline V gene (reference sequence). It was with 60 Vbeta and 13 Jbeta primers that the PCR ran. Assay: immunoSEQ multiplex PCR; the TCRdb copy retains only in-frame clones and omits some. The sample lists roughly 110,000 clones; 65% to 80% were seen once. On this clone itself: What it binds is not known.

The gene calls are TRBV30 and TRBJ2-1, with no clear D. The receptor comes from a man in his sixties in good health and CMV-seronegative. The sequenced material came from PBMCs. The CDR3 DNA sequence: TGTGCCTGGAAGAGATTTAACAATGAGCAGTTCTTC. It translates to CAWKRFNNEQFF.